This T cell receptor (beta chain) was sequenced in a study of human T cells and chemical hapten exposure. Study in general: Skin on the upper inner arm, around 2 cm by around 2 cm in size, was sensitized with 2% DPC. Diphenylcyclopropenone was applied weekly to patients' scalps across the roughly 23-week study.

The time point: patch test 3, about 24 weeks after DPC sensitization. Treatment here: therapeutic diphenylcyclopropenone sensitization with weekly scalp DPC. The library gave individual cDNA molecules unique molecular identifiers. MiXCR, applied by TCRdb to the RACE reads, yields one record per CDR3 protein. The data hold about 92,000 distinct CDR3 sequences, with approximately 11% observed a single time. This specimen consisted of whole blood, obtained in connection with sensitization to the hapten diphenylcyclopropenone (DPC). The TCR originated in a woman aged 25-40 years with alopecia areata. Some clones in this sample may be carry-over from other donors' samples.

DNA of the CDR3: TGTGCCAGCAACCCAGCGGGGGTCCCCTACGAGCAGTACGTC. Translating it yields CASNPAGVPYEQYV. The rearrangement links TRBV2 to TRBJ2-7; 8 bases are a match to TRBD2. Unmatched junction bases numbered 7, after V lost 7 bases and J lost 2 bases. From germline, CDR1 is SNHLY and CDR2 FYNNEI. This CDR3 is built from 14 residues.